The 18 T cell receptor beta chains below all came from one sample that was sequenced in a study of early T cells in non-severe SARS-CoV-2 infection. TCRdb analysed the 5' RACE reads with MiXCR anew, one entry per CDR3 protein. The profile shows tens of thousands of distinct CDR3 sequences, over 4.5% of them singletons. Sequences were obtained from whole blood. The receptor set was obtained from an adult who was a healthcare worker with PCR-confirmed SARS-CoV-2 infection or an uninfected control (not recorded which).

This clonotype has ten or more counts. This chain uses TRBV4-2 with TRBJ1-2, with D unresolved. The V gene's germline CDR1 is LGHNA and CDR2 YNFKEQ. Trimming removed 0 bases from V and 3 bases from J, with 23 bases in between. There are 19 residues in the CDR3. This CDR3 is CASSQEFFRAVPRDYGYTF. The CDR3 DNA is TGTGCCAGCAGCCAAGAATTTTTTCGGGCAGTCCCTCGGGACTATGGCTACACCTTC.

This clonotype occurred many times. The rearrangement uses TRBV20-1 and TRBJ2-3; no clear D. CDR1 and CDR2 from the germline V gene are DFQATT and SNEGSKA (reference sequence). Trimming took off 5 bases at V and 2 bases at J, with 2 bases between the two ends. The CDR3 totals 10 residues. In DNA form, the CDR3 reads TGCAGTGCTGTCACAGATACGCAGTATTTT. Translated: CSAVTDTQYF.

The CDR3 spells CASSIGGNTGELFF. The CDR3, as DNA: TGTGCCAGTAGTATAGGGGGGAACACCGGGGAGCTGTTTTTT. The chain joins TRBV19 to TRBJ2-2; D uncertain. The germline CDR1 and CDR2 sequences are LNHDA and SQIVND (reference sequence). V lost 1 base and J lost 1, with 4 bases in between. The length of the CDR3 is 14 residues.

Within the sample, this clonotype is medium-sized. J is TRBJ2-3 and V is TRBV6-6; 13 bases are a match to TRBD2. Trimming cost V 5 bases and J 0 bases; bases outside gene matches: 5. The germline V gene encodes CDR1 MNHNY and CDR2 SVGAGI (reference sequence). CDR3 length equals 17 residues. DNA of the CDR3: TGTGCCAGCAGTAGGACTAGCGGGGGTACTAGCACAGATACGCAGTATTTT. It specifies CASSRTSGGTSTDTQYF.

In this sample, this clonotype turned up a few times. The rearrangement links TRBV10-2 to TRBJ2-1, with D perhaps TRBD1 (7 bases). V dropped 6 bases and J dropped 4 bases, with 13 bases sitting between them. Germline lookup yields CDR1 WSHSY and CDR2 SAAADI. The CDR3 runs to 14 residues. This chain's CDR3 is CASRHSGGYNEQFF. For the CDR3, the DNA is TGCGCCAGCAGACACTCAGGGGGGTACAATGAGCAGTTCTTC.

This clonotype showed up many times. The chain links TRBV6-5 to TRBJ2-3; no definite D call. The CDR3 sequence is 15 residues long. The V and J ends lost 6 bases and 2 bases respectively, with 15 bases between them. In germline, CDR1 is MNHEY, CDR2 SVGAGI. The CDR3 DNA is TGTGCCAGCAGGTCAAAGAGAAGGGCCACAGATACGCAGTATTTT. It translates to CASRSKRRATDTQYF.

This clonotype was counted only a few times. The CDR3: CAISGQGIALHF. CDR3 DNA: TGTGCCATCTCGGGACAGGGGATTGCCCTCCACTTT. The chain has TRBV10-3 and TRBJ1-6, with TRBD1 matching over 10 bases. The CDR3 is 12 residues long. With 8 bases clipped from V and 14 bases from J, the junction kept 6 bases outside the gene matches. Per germline, CDR1 ENHRY and CDR2 SYGVKD.

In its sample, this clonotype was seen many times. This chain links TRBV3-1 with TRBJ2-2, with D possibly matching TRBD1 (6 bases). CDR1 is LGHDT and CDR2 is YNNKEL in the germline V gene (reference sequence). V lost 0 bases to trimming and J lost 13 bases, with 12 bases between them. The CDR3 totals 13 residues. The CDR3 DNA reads TGTGCCAGCAGCCAAGATCGAGGGGGTGGGCTGTTTTTT. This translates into CASSQDRGGGLFF.

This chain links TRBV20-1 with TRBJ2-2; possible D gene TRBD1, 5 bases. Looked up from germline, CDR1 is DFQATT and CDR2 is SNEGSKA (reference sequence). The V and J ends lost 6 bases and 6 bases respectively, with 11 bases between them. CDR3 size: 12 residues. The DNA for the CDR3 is TGCAGTGCCCCCATAGGGGCCGGGGAGCTGTTTTTT. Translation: CSAPIGAGELFF.

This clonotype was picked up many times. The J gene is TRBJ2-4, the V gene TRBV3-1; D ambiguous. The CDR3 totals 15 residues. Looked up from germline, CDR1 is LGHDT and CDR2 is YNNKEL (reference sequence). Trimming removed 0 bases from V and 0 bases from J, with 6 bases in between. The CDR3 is CASSQEQLAKNIQYF. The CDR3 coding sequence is TGTGCCAGCAGCCAAGAACAGCTAGCCAAAAACATTCAGTACTTC.

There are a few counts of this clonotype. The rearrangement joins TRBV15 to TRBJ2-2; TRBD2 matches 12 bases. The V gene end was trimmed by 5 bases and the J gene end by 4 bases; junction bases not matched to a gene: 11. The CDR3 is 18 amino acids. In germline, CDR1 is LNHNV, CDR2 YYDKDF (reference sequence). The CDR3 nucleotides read TGTGCCACCAGCCCCGGGACTAGCGGGTCTCAAGCCACCGGGGAGCTGTTTTTT. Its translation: CATSPGTSGSQATGELFF.

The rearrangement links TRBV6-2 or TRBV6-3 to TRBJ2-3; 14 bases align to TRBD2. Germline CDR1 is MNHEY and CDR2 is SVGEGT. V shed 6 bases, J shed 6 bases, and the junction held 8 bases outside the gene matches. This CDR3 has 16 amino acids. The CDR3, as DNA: TGTGCCAGCAGACTGGGACTAGCGGGAGATTTTGATACGCAGTATTTT. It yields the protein CASRLGLAGDFDTQYF.

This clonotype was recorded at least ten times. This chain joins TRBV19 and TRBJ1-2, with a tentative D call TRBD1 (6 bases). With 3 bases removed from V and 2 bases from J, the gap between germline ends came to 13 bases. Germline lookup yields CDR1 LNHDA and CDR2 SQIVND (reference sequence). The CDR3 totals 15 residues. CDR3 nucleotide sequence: TGTGCCAGTAGTATCCCAGGGGCTGAGAACTATGGCTACACCTTC. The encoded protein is CASSIPGAENYGYTF.

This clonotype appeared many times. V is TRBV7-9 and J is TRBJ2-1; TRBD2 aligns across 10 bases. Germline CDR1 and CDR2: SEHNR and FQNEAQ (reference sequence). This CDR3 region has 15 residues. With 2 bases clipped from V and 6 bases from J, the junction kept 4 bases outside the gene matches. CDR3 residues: CASSLRAGGPNEQFF. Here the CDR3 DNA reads TGTGCCAGCAGCTTAAGAGCGGGGGGGCCCAATGAGCAGTTCTTC.

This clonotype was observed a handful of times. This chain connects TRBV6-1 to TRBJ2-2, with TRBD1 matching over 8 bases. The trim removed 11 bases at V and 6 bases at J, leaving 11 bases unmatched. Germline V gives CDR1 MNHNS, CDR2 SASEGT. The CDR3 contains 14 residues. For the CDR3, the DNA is TGTGCCTCCAGCACAGGGGGGATTCCCGGGGAGCTGTTTTTT. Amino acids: CASSTGGIPGELFF.

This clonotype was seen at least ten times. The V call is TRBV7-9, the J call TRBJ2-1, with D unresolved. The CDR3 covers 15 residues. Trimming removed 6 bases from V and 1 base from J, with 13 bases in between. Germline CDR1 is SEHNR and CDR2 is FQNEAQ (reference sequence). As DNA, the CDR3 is TGTGCCAGCAGTTCAAGGGTGGTATCCTACAATGAGCAGTTCTTC. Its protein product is CASSSRVVSYNEQFF. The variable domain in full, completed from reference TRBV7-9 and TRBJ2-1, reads DTGVSQNPRHKITKRGQNVTFRCDPISEHNRLYWYRQTLGQGPEFLTYFQNEAQLEKSRLLSDRFSAERPKGSFSTLEIQRTEQGDSAMYLCASSSRVVSYNEQFFGPGTRLTVL.

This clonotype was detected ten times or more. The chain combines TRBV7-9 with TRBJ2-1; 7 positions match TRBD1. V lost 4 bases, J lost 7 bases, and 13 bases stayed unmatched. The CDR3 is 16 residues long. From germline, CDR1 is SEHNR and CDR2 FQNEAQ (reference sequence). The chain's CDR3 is CASSYLSTGWVNEQFF. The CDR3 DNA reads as TGTGCCAGCAGCTACCTGTCGACAGGGTGGGTGAATGAGCAGTTCTTC.

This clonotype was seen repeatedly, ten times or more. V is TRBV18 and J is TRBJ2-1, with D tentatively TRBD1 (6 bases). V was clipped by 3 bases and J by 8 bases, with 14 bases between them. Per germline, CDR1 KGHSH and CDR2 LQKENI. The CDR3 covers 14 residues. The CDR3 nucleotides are TGTGCCAGCTCACCCCCCTCCAGGGGCGATGAGCAGTTCTTC. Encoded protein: CASSPPSRGDEQFF.